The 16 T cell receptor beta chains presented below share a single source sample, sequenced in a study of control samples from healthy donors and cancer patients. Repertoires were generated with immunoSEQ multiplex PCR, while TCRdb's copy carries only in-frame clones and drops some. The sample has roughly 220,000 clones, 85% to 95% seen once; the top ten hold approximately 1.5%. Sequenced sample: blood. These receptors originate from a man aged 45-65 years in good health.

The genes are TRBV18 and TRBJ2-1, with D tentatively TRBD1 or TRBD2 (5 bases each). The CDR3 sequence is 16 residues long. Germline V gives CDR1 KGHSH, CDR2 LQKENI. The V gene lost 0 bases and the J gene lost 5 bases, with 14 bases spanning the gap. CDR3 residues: CASSPPSRDPNNEQFF. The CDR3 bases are TGTGCCAGCTCACCACCGAGTAGGGACCCGAACAATGAGCAGTTCTTC.

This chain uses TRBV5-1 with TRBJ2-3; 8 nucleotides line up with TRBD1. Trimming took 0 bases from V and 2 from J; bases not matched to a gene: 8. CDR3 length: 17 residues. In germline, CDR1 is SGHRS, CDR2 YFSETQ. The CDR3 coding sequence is TGCGCCAGCAGCTTGGGCAACAGGGGGTTATCCACAGATACGCAGTATTTT. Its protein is CASSLGNRGLSTDTQYF.

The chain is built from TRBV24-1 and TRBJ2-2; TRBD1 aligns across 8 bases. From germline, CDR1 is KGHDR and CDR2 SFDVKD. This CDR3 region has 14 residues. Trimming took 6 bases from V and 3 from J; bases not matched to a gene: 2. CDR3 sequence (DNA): TGTGCCACCAGTCCGACAGGGGACACCGGGGAGCTGTTTTTT. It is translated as CATSPTGDTGELFF.

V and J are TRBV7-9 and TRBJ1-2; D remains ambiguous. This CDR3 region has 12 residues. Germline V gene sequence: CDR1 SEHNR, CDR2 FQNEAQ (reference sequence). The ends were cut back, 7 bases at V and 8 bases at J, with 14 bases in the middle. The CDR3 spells CASNLPREGYTF. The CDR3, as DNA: TGTGCCAGCAACTTGCCCCGAGAAGGCTACACCTTC.

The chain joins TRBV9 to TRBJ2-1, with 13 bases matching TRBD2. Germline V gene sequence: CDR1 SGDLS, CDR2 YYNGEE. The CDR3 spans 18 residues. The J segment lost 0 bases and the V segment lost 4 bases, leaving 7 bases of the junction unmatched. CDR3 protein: CASSPRLAGGLSYNEQFF. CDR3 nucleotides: TGTGCCAGCAGCCCCAGACTAGCGGGGGGCCTCTCCTACAATGAGCAGTTCTTC.

CDR3 amino acids: CASTPGLAWEGTYEQYF. The CDR3 coding sequence is TGTGCCAGCACCCCGGGACTAGCGTGGGAGGGTACCTACGAGCAGTACTTC. The chain recombines TRBV3-1 (or the pseudogene TRBV3-2) with TRBJ2-7; TRBD2 matches at 10 bases. CDR3 length: 17 residues. The V and J ends lost 7 bases and 2 bases, in that order; junction bases with no gene match: 14. Looked up from germline, CDR1 is LGHDT and CDR2 is YNNKEL (reference sequence).

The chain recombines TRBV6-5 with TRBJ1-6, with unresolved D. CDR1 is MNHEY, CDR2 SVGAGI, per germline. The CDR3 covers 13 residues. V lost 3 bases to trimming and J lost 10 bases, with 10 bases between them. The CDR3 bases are TGTGCCAGCAGTTATATGGGGTTCTCACCCCTCCACTTT. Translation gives CASSYMGFSPLHF.

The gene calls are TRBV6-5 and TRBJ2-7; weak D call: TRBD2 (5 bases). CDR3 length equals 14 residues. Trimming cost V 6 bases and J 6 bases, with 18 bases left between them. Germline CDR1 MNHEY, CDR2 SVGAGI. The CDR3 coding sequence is TGTGCCAGCAGCCCGGCGGGCTTCCGGTCCGAGCAGTACTTC. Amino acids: CASSPAGFRSEQYF.

CDR3 sequence: CATSQFWTVPNTEAFF. In nucleotides, the CDR3 is TGTGCCACAAGTCAGTTTTGGACAGTCCCGAACACTGAAGCTTTCTTT. This chain links TRBV19 with TRBJ1-1; tentative D call: TRBD1 (6 bases). There are 16 residues in the CDR3. The ends were cut back, 10 bases at V and 1 base at J, with 22 bases in the middle. The germline gives CDR1 LNHDA, CDR2 SQIVND (reference sequence).

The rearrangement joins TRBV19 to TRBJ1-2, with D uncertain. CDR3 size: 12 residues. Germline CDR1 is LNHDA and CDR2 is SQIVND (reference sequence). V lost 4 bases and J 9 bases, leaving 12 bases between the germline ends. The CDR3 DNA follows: TGTGCCAGTAGTAACTTGGGAGTAAGCTACACCTTC. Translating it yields CASSNLGVSYTF.

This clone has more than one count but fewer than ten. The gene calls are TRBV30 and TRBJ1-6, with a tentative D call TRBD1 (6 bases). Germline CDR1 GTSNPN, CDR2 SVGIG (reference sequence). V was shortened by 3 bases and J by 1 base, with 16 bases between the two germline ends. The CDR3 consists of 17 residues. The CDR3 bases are TGTGCCTGGAGGCGGTGGGACACCGAATCCTATAATTCACCCCTCCACTTT. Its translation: CAWRRWDTESYNSPLHF.

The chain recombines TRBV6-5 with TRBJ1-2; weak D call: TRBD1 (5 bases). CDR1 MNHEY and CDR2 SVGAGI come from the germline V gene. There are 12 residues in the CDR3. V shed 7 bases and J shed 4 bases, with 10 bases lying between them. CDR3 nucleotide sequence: TGTGCCAGCACGCAGGGTATCTATGGCTACACCTTC. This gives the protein CASTQGIYGYTF.

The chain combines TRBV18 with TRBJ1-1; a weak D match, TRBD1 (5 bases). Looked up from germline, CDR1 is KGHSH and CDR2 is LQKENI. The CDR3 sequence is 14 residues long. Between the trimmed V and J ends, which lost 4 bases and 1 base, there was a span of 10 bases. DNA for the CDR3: TGTGCCAGCTCACAAAATACAGGGAACACTGAAGCTTTCTTT. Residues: CASSQNTGNTEAFF.

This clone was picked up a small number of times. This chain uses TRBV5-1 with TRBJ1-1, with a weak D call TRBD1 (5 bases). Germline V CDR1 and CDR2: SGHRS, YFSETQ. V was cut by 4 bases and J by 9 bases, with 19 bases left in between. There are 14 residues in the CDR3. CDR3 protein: CASSISQGPAQAFF. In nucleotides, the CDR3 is TGCGCCAGCAGCATTTCCCAGGGCCCGGCCCAAGCTTTCTTT.

CDR3: CASTQGGLGNTIYF. Here the CDR3 DNA reads TGTGCCAGCACCCAGGGGGGTCTGGGAAACACCATATATTTT. The chain recombines TRBV6-6 with TRBJ1-3, with 7 nucleotides matching TRBD1. The V segment lost 7 bases and the J segment 4 bases; nucleotides outside the gene matches: 7. Germline V CDR1 and CDR2: MNHNY, SVGAGI (reference sequence). CDR3 length: 14 residues.

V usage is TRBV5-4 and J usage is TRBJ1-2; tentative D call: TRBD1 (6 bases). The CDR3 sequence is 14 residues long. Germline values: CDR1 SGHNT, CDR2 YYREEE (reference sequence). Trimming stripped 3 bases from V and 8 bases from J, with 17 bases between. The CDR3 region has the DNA TGTGCCAGCAGCTGGGACACATCAGTAGAAGGCTACACCTTC. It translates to CASSWDTSVEGYTF.